These 7 T cell receptor beta chains share one sample of origin, sequenced in a study of CD8 T cells in ankylosing spondylitis. Via MiXCR, TCRdb re-called the 5' RACE reads, giving one row per CDR3 protein. Of under 250,000 distinct CDR3 sequences listed, under 35% are singletons. The sequencing input was blood, either unsorted or a sorted T cell fraction (not recorded which). The receptor set was obtained from a male donor with ankylosing spondylitis or in good health (not recorded which).

The genes are TRBV9 and TRBJ2-7; D is ambiguous. The CDR3 is 15 residues long. V gave up 3 bases and J gave up 4 bases, with 17 bases separating them. The germline CDR1 and CDR2 sequences are SGDLS and YYNGEE. The CDR3 loop reads CASSAAGGVAYEQYF. The CDR3 DNA reads as TGTGCCAGCAGCGCAGCAGGCGGAGTCGCGTACGAGCAGTACTTC.

CDR3 bases: TGCAGGCCCGGGACACACACCCTCACAGATACGCAGTATTTT. Translation: CRPGTHTLTDTQYF. V is TRBV20-1 and J is TRBJ2-3; the D gene is possibly TRBD1 (6 bases). The germline gives CDR1 DFQATT, CDR2 SNEGSKA (reference sequence). The CDR3 has 14 residues.

This clonotype has more than one count but fewer than ten. The junction shows a germline mismatch at one end, possibly a read error. V and J are TRBV7-9 and TRBJ2-1; TRBD2 aligns across 10 bases. CDR3 length equals 15 residues. From germline, CDR1 is SEHNR and CDR2 FQNEAQ (reference sequence). Here the CDR3 DNA reads TGTGCCAGCAGCGTAGCTAGCGGGGGCAGCAATGAGCAGTTCTTC. Amino acids: CASSVASGGSNEQFF.

This clonotype has more than one count but fewer than ten. This chain links TRBV5-1 with TRBJ2-3; D unclear. CDR1 is SGHRS, CDR2 YFSETQ, per germline. The CDR3 length is 13 residues. V lost 3 bases and J lost 2, with 7 bases in between. As DNA, the CDR3 is TGCGCCAGCAGCTACACAATCACAGATACGCAGTATTTT. Protein: CASSYTITDTQYF.

The rearrangement links TRBV11-2 to TRBJ2-7, with TRBD2 matching 12 bases. Germline V gene sequence: CDR1 SGHAT, CDR2 FQNNGV. This CDR3 contains 16 residues. V dropped 6 bases and J dropped 2; count of bases not matched to a gene: 8. The CDR3 region is CASSQDSSGGAYEQYF. The DNA of the CDR3 is TGTGCCAGCAGTCAAGACTCTAGCGGGGGGGCCTACGAGCAGTACTTC.

This sequence joins TRBV7-6 and TRBJ2-7; TRBD1 or TRBD2 may be the D gene (5 bases each). V gave up 4 bases and J gave up 2 bases, with 15 bases separating them. There are 15 residues in the CDR3. Per germline, CDR1 SGHVS and CDR2 FNYEAQ. CDR3 nucleotides: TGTGCCAGCAGCTACGAAAACCGAGGGGCCTACGAGCAGTACTTC. Protein: CASSYENRGAYEQYF.

The chain couples TRBV12-3 or TRBV12-4 to TRBJ1-5; D is unresolved. CDR3 size: 13 residues. Deletions cut 1 base from V and 7 bases from J, with 8 bases between. As DNA, the CDR3 is TGTGCCAGCAGTTTAGATGTGGAACAGCCCCAGCATTTT. It translates to CASSLDVEQPQHF.